Each of the 9 T cell receptor beta chains below was sequenced from the same sample in a study of a mutant IDH1 vaccine in newly diagnosed glioma. Sequenced by immunoSEQ multiplex PCR; TCRdb stores in-frame clones only, minus some. The sample has fewer than 70,000 clones, 70% to 90% seen once; the top ten hold about 4.6%. The time point: week 5, during vaccination. Topical imiquimod accompanied each vaccine dose, which consisted of 300 ug of mutant IDH1 20-mer peptide. No cognate antigen is known for these TCRs. Specimen: PBMCs, collected from a glioma patient whose treatment included an IDH1 peptide vaccine. The receptor source for this set is a woman between 35 and 50 years old with glioma.

The rearrangement links TRBV19 to TRBJ1-6, with D perhaps matching TRBD1 (5 bases). V was clipped by 0 bases and J by 7 bases, with 7 bases between them. This CDR3 region has 14 residues. From germline, CDR1 is LNHDA and CDR2 SQIVND (reference sequence). DNA of the CDR3: TGTGCCAGTAGTATAGATTGGGGGAATTCACCCCTCCACTTT. Protein product: CASSIDWGNSPLHF. Together with reference TRBV19 and TRBJ1-6, the CDR3 gives the full variable domain: DGGITQSPKYLFRKEGQNVTLSCEQNLNHDAMYWYRQDPGQGLRLIYYSQIVNDFQKGDIAEGYSVSREKKESFPLTVTSAQKNPTAFYLCASSIDWGNSPLHFGNGTRLTVT.

The J gene is TRBJ1-2, the V gene TRBV19; D call uncertain. The CDR3 spans 14 residues. Germline values: CDR1 LNHDA, CDR2 SQIVND (reference sequence). V lost 1 base and J lost 1, with 7 bases in between. The CDR3 protein is CASSIGRINYGYTF. As DNA, the CDR3 is TGTGCCAGTAGTATAGGCAGAATTAACTATGGCTACACCTTC.

This clone has just one count. The chain carries TRBV7-2 and TRBJ1-6, with 7 bases matching TRBD1. Germline CDR1 SGHTA, CDR2 FQGNSA. After removal of 5 bases from V and 10 bases from J, the junction contained 5 bases not matched to a gene. The CDR3 has 13 amino acids. In DNA form, the CDR3 reads TGTGCCAGCAGCAAGGACAGGAACTCACCCCTCCACTTT. Its translation: CASSKDRNSPLHF.

The CDR3 DNA reads TGTGCCAGTAGTCGGCAGGGGACAGCTGGGGCCAACGTCCTGACTTTC. As protein: CASSRQGTAGANVLTF. The rearrangement joins TRBV19 to TRBJ2-6, with TRBD1 identical over 7 bases. This CDR3 contains 16 residues. Germline V gene data show CDR1 as LNHDA and CDR2 as SQIVND (reference sequence). Losses at the gene ends were 5 bases for V and 2 bases for J; bases not matched to a gene: 6.

This chain connects TRBV9 to TRBJ2-5; 9 bases map to TRBD1. V was clipped by 3 bases and J by 5 bases; unmatched bases: 8. This CDR3 contains 15 residues. The germline CDR1 and CDR2 sequences are SGDLS and YYNGEE. The chain's CDR3 is CASSGQGGSGETQYF. The CDR3 DNA follows: TGTGCCAGCAGCGGACAGGGGGGTTCCGGGGAGACCCAGTACTTC.

The genes are TRBV7-3 and TRBJ2-2, with 9 bases aligning to TRBD2. Germline CDR1 SGHTA, CDR2 FQGTGA. The CDR3 is 18 residues long. Trimming took 5 bases from V and 6 from J; bases not matched to a gene: 16. CDR3 residues: CASSPGGSGGTYPGELFF. In nucleotides, the CDR3 is TGTGCCAGCAGCCCCGGGGGTAGCGGGGGAACATACCCCGGGGAGCTGTTTTTT.

The chain has TRBV25-1 and TRBJ2-1, with TRBD1 matching 8 bases. The CDR3 extends over 15 amino acids. Germline trimming cut 1 base from V and 10 bases from J; bases unmatched to any gene: 9. The V gene's germline CDR1 is MGHDK and CDR2 SYGVNS. This CDR3 reads CASSELLQGVSEQFF. For the CDR3, the DNA is TGTGCCAGCAGTGAATTATTACAGGGGGTAAGCGAGCAGTTCTTC.

CDR3 DNA: TGTGCCAGCAGTTTTGTGGCCCCCGTTGGTCGGGGCTACACCTTC. It encodes CASSFVAPVGRGYTF. V usage is TRBV28 and J usage is TRBJ1-2; D gene uncertain. The CDR3 is 15 amino acids. Per the germline V gene, CDR1 is MDHEN and CDR2 is SYDVKM. V gave up 3 bases and J gave up 8 bases, with 19 bases separating them.

The chain couples TRBV18 to TRBJ1-1, with TRBD1 matching over 8 bases. CDR3 length: 17 residues. CDR1 and CDR2 from the germline V gene are KGHSH and LQKENI. After removal of 1 base from V and 1 base from J, the junction contained 8 bases not matched to a gene. CDR3 in DNA: TGTGCCAGCTCACCACTATCGCCAGGGGGCGGGAACACTGAAGCTTTCTTT. Translated: CASSPLSPGGGNTEAFF.